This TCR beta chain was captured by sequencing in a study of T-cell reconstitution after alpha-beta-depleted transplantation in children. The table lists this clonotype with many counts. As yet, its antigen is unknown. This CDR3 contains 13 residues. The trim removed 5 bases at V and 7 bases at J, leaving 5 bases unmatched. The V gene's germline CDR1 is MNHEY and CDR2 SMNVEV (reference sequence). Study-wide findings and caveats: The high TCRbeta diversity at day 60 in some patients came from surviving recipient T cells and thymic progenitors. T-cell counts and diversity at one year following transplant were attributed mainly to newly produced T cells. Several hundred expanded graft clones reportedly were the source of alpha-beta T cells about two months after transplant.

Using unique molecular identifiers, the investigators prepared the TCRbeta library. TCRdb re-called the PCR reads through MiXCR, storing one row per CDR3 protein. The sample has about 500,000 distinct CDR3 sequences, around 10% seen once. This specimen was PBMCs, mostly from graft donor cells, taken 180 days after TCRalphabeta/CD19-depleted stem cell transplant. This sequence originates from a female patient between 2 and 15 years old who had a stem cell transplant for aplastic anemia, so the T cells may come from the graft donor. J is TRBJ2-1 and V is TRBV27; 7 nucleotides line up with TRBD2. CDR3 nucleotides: TGTGCCAGCAGTACCGGGACTATGAATGAGCAGTTCTTC. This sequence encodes CASSTGTMNEQFF.